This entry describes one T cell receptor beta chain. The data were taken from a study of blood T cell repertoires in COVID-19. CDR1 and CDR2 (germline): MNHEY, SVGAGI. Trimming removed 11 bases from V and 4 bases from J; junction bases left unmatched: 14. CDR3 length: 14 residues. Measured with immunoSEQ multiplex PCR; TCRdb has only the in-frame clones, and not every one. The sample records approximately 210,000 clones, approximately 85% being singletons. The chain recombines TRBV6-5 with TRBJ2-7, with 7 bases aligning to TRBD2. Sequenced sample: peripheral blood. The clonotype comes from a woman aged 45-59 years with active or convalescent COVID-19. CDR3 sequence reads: CAGGPPGAGYEQYF. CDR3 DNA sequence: TGTGCCGGAGGCCCCCCGGGAGCGGGGTACGAGCAGTACTTC.